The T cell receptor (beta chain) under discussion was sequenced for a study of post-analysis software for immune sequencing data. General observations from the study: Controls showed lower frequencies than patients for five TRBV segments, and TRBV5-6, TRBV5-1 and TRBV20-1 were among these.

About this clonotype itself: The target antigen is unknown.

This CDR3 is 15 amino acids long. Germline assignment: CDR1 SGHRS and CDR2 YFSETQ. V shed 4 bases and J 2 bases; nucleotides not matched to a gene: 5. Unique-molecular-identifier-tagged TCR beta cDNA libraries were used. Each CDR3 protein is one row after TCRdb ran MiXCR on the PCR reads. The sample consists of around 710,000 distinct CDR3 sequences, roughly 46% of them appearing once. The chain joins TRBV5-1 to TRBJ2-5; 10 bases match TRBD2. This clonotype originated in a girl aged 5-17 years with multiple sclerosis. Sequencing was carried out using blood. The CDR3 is CASSAGLAVQETQYF. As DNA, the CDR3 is TGCGCCAGCAGCGCCGGACTAGCGGTACAAGAGACCCAGTACTTC.